These 21 T cell receptor beta chains share one sample of origin, sequenced in a study of Ad26.COV2.S vaccination and SARS-CoV-2 variants. Treatment of the sample: some 20 received Ad26.COV2.S at low or high dose, single or two shots; 5 received placebo; per-sample allocation not given. Sampling was performed 63 days after the first vaccine or placebo injection. Assay: immunoSEQ multiplex PCR; the TCRdb copy retains only in-frame clones and omits some. Of under 550,000 clones in the sample, approximately 90% were seen once. Source: peripheral blood, taken in a trial of Ad26.COV2.S vaccine versus placebo. These receptors came from a person aged 18-65 years who received the Ad26.COV2.S COVID-19 vaccine or a placebo.

Worth noting for this clone: The sample carries other DNA sequences with the same CDR3. The CDR3 DNA reads as TGTGCCAGCAGTGTGGGACAGGGAGGCAATCAGCCCCAGCATTTT. It encodes CASSVGQGGNQPQHF. This chain connects TRBV28 to TRBJ1-5, with 9 bases aligning to TRBD1. The CDR3 runs 15 residues. V was pared by 5 bases and J by 2 bases, with 4 bases of the junction left unmatched. Germline assignment: CDR1 MDHEN and CDR2 SYDVKM.

This chain joins TRBV14 and TRBJ1-1, with D hard to call. Germline V gives CDR1 SGHDN, CDR2 FVKESK. Trimming took 4 bases from V and 2 from J, leaving 14 bases between them. The CDR3 is 15 residues long. CDR3 sequence: CASSPQPLPNTEAFF. DNA for the CDR3: TGTGCCAGCAGCCCCCAGCCCTTACCCAACACTGAAGCTTTCTTT.

In the case of this clone: At the DNA level, this CDR3 is encoded by other sequences in the same sample as well. The rearrangement joins TRBV12-3 or TRBV12-4 to TRBJ2-7, with 7 bases lining up with TRBD1. The CDR3 contains 13 residues. Losses at the gene ends were 2 bases for V and 2 bases for J; bases not matched to a gene: 0. The CDR3 reads CASSLQGAYEQYF. The CDR3 DNA sequence: TGTGCCAGCAGTTTACAGGGGGCCTACGAGCAGTACTTC.

V gene TRBV13 combines with J gene TRBJ2-7; D call uncertain. The CDR3 is 12 residues long. V dropped 5 bases and J dropped 3 bases, with 8 bases sitting between them. Germline V CDR1 and CDR2: PRHDT, FYEKMQ (reference sequence). In nucleotides, the CDR3 is TGTGCCAGCAGCCCGGGTGGCTACGAGCAGTACTTC. Protein sequence: CASSPGGYEQYF.

J is TRBJ2-1 and V is TRBV7-9; TRBD2 agrees at 13 bases. Trimming at V came to 4 bases and at J to 8 bases, leaving 5 bases not matched to a gene. The CDR3 has 15 amino acids. Germline-derived CDR1 and CDR2 are SEHNR and FQNEAQ (reference sequence). CDR3 protein: CASSSTSGRAHEQFF. DNA for the CDR3: TGTGCCAGCAGCTCTACTAGCGGGAGGGCCCATGAGCAGTTCTTC. The full variable domain, with the rest looked up from reference TRBV7-9 and TRBJ2-1, is DTGVSQNPRHKITKRGQNVTFRCDPISEHNRLYWYRQTLGQGPEFLTYFQNEAQLEKSRLLSDRFSAERPKGSFSTLEIQRTEQGDSAMYLCASSSTSGRAHEQFFGPGTRLTVL.

This chain uses TRBV7-9 with TRBJ2-4, with a tentative D call TRBD2 (6 bases). Germline loops: CDR1 SEHNR, CDR2 FQNEAQ (reference sequence). CDR3 length equals 14 residues. The V gene lost 5 bases and the J gene lost 9 bases, with 17 bases spanning the gap. This CDR3 is CASSSPGEFGIQYF. The DNA of the CDR3 is TGTGCCAGCAGCAGCCCGGGGGAGTTTGGCATTCAGTACTTC.

This chain connects TRBV12-5 to TRBJ1-1; D is unclear. The CDR3 consists of 19 residues. Germline-derived CDR1 and CDR2 are LGHNT and FRNRAP. Trimming removed 0 bases from V and 3 bases from J, with 23 bases in between. CDR3 nucleotides: TGTGCTAGTGGTTTGGTACAGAAAAACAATTACGTCATGGACACTGAAGCTTTCTTT. Protein sequence: CASGLVQKNNYVMDTEAFF. Based on the CDR3 plus reference TRBV12-5 and TRBJ1-1, the full variable domain is DARVTQTPRHKVTEMGQEVTMRCQPILGHNTVFWYRQTMMQGLELLAYFRNRAPLDDSGMPKDRFSAEMPDATLATLKIQPSEPRDSAVYFCASGLVQKNNYVMDTEAFFGQGTRLTVV.

The chain uses TRBV5-1 and TRBJ2-5; D not resolved. V gave up 0 bases and J gave up 4 bases, with 13 bases separating them. This CDR3 comprises 15 residues. In germline, CDR1 is SGHRS, CDR2 YFSETQ. The DNA for the CDR3 is TGCGCCAGCAGCTTGGTAGGTGGCAGAACAGAGACCCAGTACTTC. Translating it yields CASSLVGGRTETQYF.

The chain combines TRBV15 with TRBJ2-7, with 13 bases aligning to TRBD2. The CDR3 covers 17 residues. Germline CDR1 LNHNV, CDR2 YYDKDF (reference sequence). The V gene end was trimmed by 0 bases and the J gene end by 7 bases; junction bases not matched to a gene: 9. CDR3 coding DNA: TGTGCCACCAGCAGAGATAGGGGACTAGCGGGGACCTTGGAGCAGTACTTC. Protein: CATSRDRGLAGTLEQYF.

CDR3 DNA: TGTGCCAGCAGCCCGGACAGGGGGCGCAACACCGGGGAGCTGTTTTTT. Amino acids: CASSPDRGRNTGELFF. This chain connects TRBV5-5 to TRBJ2-2, with 11 positions matching TRBD1. Germline V lookup: CDR1 SGHKS, CDR2 YYEKEE (reference sequence). The CDR3 spans 16 residues. V lost 4 bases and J lost 2; bases outside the gene matches: 4.

A single count supports this clone. The J gene is TRBJ2-2, the V gene TRBV7-2, with a weak D call TRBD1 (5 bases). The CDR3 contains 16 residues. The ends were cut back, 5 bases at V and 4 bases at J, with 17 bases in the middle. Germline CDR1 SGHTA, CDR2 FQGNSA. CDR3: CASSAHQTESTGELFF. CDR3 sequence (DNA): TGTGCCAGCAGCGCTCACCAGACAGAGTCCACCGGGGAGCTGTTTTTT.

The chain joins TRBV10-3 to TRBJ1-1; D remains ambiguous. V lost 7 bases and J 8 bases, leaving 14 bases between the germline ends. CDR3 length: 12 residues. Germline V gene data show CDR1 as ENHRY and CDR2 as SYGVKD. CDR3 sequence (DNA): TGTGCCATCACCCAGGACGGGCGGGAAGCTTTCTTT. This translates into CAITQDGREAFF.

V gene TRBV4-1 combines with J gene TRBJ2-2, with D uncertain. Trimming cost V 3 bases and J 7 bases, with 6 bases left between them. Germline V lookup: CDR1 MGHRA, CDR2 YSYEKL. CDR3 length: 12 amino acids. The CDR3 loop reads CASSHSVGELFF. CDR3 coding DNA: TGCGCCAGCAGCCATTCGGTCGGGGAGCTGTTTTTT.

This clone has only one observation. This chain connects TRBV9 to TRBJ2-1; D uncertain. The CDR3 has 16 residues. V dropped 4 bases and J dropped 0 bases, with 14 bases sitting between them. The germline V gene has CDR1 SGDLS and CDR2 YYNGEE. The CDR3 coding sequence is TGTGCCAGCAGCTTGTATTCATCGGCCTCCTACAATGAGCAGTTCTTC. Translated, it gives CASSLYSSASYNEQFF.

The chain joins TRBV5-1 to TRBJ1-2; 9 bases line up with TRBD1. The CDR3 totals 14 residues. The trim removed 4 bases at V and 4 bases at J, leaving 5 bases unmatched. Per the germline V gene, CDR1 is SGHRS and CDR2 is YFSETQ. In nucleotides, the CDR3 is TGCGCCAGCAGCCCCGGACAGGGGAGCTATGGCTACACCTTC. Protein: CASSPGQGSYGYTF.

The chain links TRBV28 to TRBJ2-7; D gene ambiguous. V lost 6 bases and J lost 0, with 9 bases in between. This CDR3 region has 13 residues. Germline V gene sequence: CDR1 MDHEN, CDR2 SYDVKM. The CDR3 loop reads CASSDGASYEQYF. CDR3 coding DNA: TGTGCCAGCAGCGACGGTGCCTCCTACGAGCAGTACTTC.

This chain connects TRBV21-1 to TRBJ2-1; the table's D gene call, TRBD2, was not cross checked with the DNA. TRBV21-1 is termed a pseudogene. The CDR3 is 16 amino acids. The CDR3 reads CASSSQRTSANNEQFF. The CDR3 region has the DNA TGTGCCAGCAGCTCCCAACGGACTAGCGCGAACAATGAGCAGTTCTTC.

The genes are TRBV30 and TRBJ1-1; TRBD1 aligns across 7 bases. This CDR3 has 15 residues. CDR1 is GTSNPN, CDR2 SVGIG, per germline (reference sequence). V lost 2 bases, J lost 0 bases, and 6 bases stayed unmatched. The CDR3 sequence is CAWSYPTGMNTEAFF. The CDR3 DNA reads TGTGCCTGGAGTTATCCGACAGGGATGAACACTGAAGCTTTCTTT.

Note on this clone: Given a much more abundant clone one base away, this may be a read error. The rearrangement uses TRBV5-6 and TRBJ2-7; no clear D. From germline, CDR1 is SGHDT and CDR2 YYEEEE. With 4 bases removed from V and 0 bases from J, the gap between germline ends came to 2 bases. The CDR3 has 11 residues. The chain's CDR3 is CASSGSYEQYF. CDR3 nucleotide sequence: TGTGCCAGCAGCGGCTCCTACGAGCAGTACTTC.

The chain uses TRBV7-8 and TRBJ2-5, with D hard to call. Trimming stripped 1 base from V and 5 bases from J, with 11 bases between. Germline CDR1 SGHVS, CDR2 FQNEAQ. The CDR3 spans 14 residues. This chain's CDR3 is CASSLVGQAETQYF. Here the CDR3 DNA reads TGTGCCAGCAGCTTAGTTGGGCAGGCCGAGACCCAGTACTTC.

In its sample, this clone was seen a few times. The chain joins TRBV9 to TRBJ2-7; 14 nucleotides match TRBD2. CDR1 is SGDLS, CDR2 YYNGEE, per germline. Trimming removed 4 bases from V and 7 bases from J; junction bases left unmatched: 13. CDR3 length: 17 amino acids. The CDR3 DNA is TGTGCCAGCAGCATGGGACTAGCGGGAGTCCTTTCGGGAGAGCAGTACTTC. Translated: CASSMGLAGVLSGEQYF.